This T cell receptor (beta chain) was sequenced in a study of blood T cells in healthy people across ages. Study background: About one barcoded beta molecule per two T cells came from capture by template switching.

Study conclusions and caveats: Long-lived donors carried more naive CD4+ cells and greater diversity than aged donors.

This clonotype was found a few times. No antigen is known for it. Extraction of total RNA produced a minimum of 5.5 micrograms from each sample. Together with a sample-barcoded 5' primer, a J-beta primer mix was included in a second PCR lasting about 7 to 12 cycles. A tag from a template-switch adaptor with 12 random nucleotides marked each cDNA molecule. Each CDR3 protein gets one entry after TCRdb re-called the 5' RACE reads with MiXCR. Of around 1,800,000 distinct CDR3 sequences in the sample, around 42% were seen once. Germline CDR1 reads DFQATT; CDR2 reads SNEGSKA (reference sequence). The CDR3 spans 12 residues. The germline V and J ends were trimmed by 6 bases and 0 bases, with 9 bases remaining between them.

The origin of this receptor is a human donor in good health. J is TRBJ2-7 and V is TRBV20-1; D remains unclear. The source material was blood. This CDR3 is CSAARDSYEQYF. DNA of the CDR3: TGCAGTGCAGCAAGGGACTCCTACGAGCAGTACTTC.